This T cell receptor (beta chain) is from a study of siplizumab effects on memory and regulatory T cells (dated by TCRdb to between 2018 and 2021). Regarding the research as a whole: The study looked at the effect of siplizumab, an anti-CD2 antibody, on alloreactive T-cell subsets in allogeneic mixed lymphocyte reactions made from human PBMCs.

Library preparation employed the immunoSEQ multiplex PCR assay. Roughly 100,000 TCR templates per sample were assayed on the deep sequencing platform. Genomic DNA extracted from sorted T cells was used for TCRbeta CDR3 sequencing. In the source study's methods: The R programming language was used for clonal analysis of the TCRbeta CDR3 data. Comparing unstimulated samples against CFSE-low samples taken after the reaction was how alloreactive CD4+ and CD8+ clones were defined. By matching sequences to the repertoires of sorted unstimulated Treg and non-Treg cells, each alloreactive CD4+ clone was assigned a regulatory or non-regulatory origin. Entries here come from immuneACCESS through TCRdb and include only in-frame sequences with V and J called. Some clones fail to appear in such tables; in the studies checked, an unresolved V gene covers under half of the shortfall, and the cause of the remainder is unknown. That table gives V, J and clone size, and the DNA gave D and trimming. The sample table shows 60,000 or so clones, and over 85% are seen once. Less than 40% of the sample lies in the top ten.

Overall results and qualifications from the work: Because sequences below about 10^-5 frequency were poorly captured, only a minor fraction of alloreactive clones could be mapped to unstimulated subsets. Unstimulated naive T cells appeared more diverse than memory T cells, and naive cells seemed to contribute substantially to the alloresponse. Siplizumab significantly reduced the cumulative frequency of alloreactive sequences traceable to unstimulated CD4+ memory T cells. Of the alloreactive CD4+ clones that could be mapped, the Treg-derived share averaged about 70% with siplizumab compared with roughly 25% in control reactions. About 80-96% of proliferating CD4+ or CD8+ clones could not be given a naive or memory phenotype. Whether proliferating Tregs from siplizumab cultures actually had suppressive function was not functionally confirmed.

The CDR3, cysteine through phenylalanine, is 12 amino acids long. The sequence is cut down to CDR3 DNA, 36 bases in frame from base 1. Sorted unstimulated T cells and proliferating T cells recovered from mixed lymphocyte reactions underwent TCRbeta CDR3 sequencing. Fresh whole blood from ten HLA-typed healthy donors served as the source for isolating PBMCs. On this clone: This receptor's antigen is unknown. No clone much larger than this one lies a single base away; base qualities are absent.

The rearrangement joined TRBV21-1 to TRBJ2-7. TRBV21-1 is classified as a pseudogene. Sequencing input: CD8+ T cells sorted from blood. The receptor was isolated from a human donor in good health. The nucleotide sequence is given as TGTGCCAGCAGCAAATCGAAGGGCGAGCAGTACTTC. Its translation is CASSKSKGEQYF.